The clone carrying this TCR beta chain was counted ten times or more. Its antigen is not known. The CDR3 covers 14 residues. The V and J ends lost 0 bases and 5 bases respectively, with 12 bases between them. Germline V CDR1 and CDR2: SGHRS, YFSETQ. The data were taken from a study of Graves' ophthalmopathy and Graves' hyperthyroidism. For the study at large: Upon initial diagnosis and before any treatment, peripheral blood was collected.

The TCR beta CDR3 regions underwent amplification from RNA transcripts. HTBI-primed first-round RT-PCR preceded second-round multiplex PCR. TCRdb reprocessed the multiplex PCR reads with MiXCR, giving one entry per CDR3 protein. This sample has a few hundred thousand distinct CDR3 sequences; roughly a fifth occur once, and the top ten carry 35% to 55%. Other autoimmune diseases, uncontrolled infections, pregnancy and lactation each led to patient exclusion. Clinicians made diagnoses from clinical symptoms, serum thyroxine, TRAb, thyroid ultrasound and orbital computed tomography. Study-wide results and caveats: Stable hyperthyroidism and ophthalmopathy were told apart by a 13-signature model, which achieved about 90% sensitivity and 81.08% specificity.

The clonotype originates from a woman aged 45-60 years with Graves' ophthalmopathy. The chain uses TRBV5-1 and TRBJ2-7, with D possibly being TRBD1 (6 bases). Material for sequencing was peripheral blood. The CDR3 protein is CASSLDRARHEQYF. The CDR3 nucleotides are TGCGCCAGCAGCTTGGACAGGGCCCGCCACGAGCAGTACTTC.